This T cell receptor (beta chain) was observed in a study of post-analysis software for immune sequencing data. Findings of the study overall: Comparison with controls showed significantly lower normalized Chao1 diversity in multiple sclerosis patients. Elevated frequency relative to controls characterized 4 or 5 TRBV segments in patients, TRBV5-6, TRBV5-1 and TRBV20-1 among them.

This clonotype has more than one count but fewer than ten. The antigen is not known. Germline CDR1 SGHTA, CDR2 FQGTGA. The CDR3 spans 16 residues. V lost 3 bases and J lost 1; bases outside the gene matches: 5. Researchers reported that TCR beta cDNA libraries carried unique molecular identifiers. MiXCR, run by TCRdb on the PCR reads, gives a single entry per CDR3 protein. Counted here are about 820,000 distinct CDR3 sequences, approximately 50% occurring once; the ten biggest clones make up about 4.5%. The sample consisted of blood. This chain uses TRBV7-3 with TRBJ2-1; 8 bases line up with TRBD2. The clonotype was recovered from a girl aged 5 to 17 with multiple sclerosis. The CDR3 DNA reads as TGTGCCAGCAGCTTCGCCCAGCGGGGGTCCTACAATGAGCAGTTCTTC. It yields the protein CASSFAQRGSYNEQFF.